The present TCR beta chain was sequenced within a study of cytomegalovirus exposure and HLA in healthy donors. CDR1 is MNHEY and CDR2 is SMNVEV in the germline V gene (reference sequence). The CDR3 totals 17 residues. V lost 5 bases and J lost 0, with 17 bases in between. Using immunoSEQ multiplex PCR, the repertoire was profiled, and TCRdb retains in-frame clones only, with some absent. The top ten hold 4.5% to 6% of the sample, which has under 250,000 clones, over 65% seen once. The rearrangement joins TRBV27 to TRBJ1-5; D remains ambiguous. The sample comprised PBMCs. The TCR comes from a woman under 30 in good health and CMV-seronegative. The CDR3 bases are TGTGCCAGCAGTCGATCTCAACCGGGAAATAGCAATCAGCCCCAGCATTTT. Residues: CASSRSQPGNSNQPQHF.